Following are 11 T cell receptor beta chains from one sample sequenced in a study of OX40 agonist ivuxolimab in advanced cancers. The protocol was immunoSEQ multiplex PCR, while the TCRdb copy is restricted to in-frame clones and leaves out a portion. The table shows approximately 30,000 clones, with about 88% occurring only once. The sample consisted of CD4+ or CD8+ T cells sorted from blood, taken in a trial of the OX40 agonist ivuxolimab. The receptors were gathered from an adult with an advanced solid tumor such as melanoma, head and neck, liver or kidney cancer.

CDR3 protein: CASSEAEVREQFF. Written as DNA, the CDR3 is TGTGCCAGCAGTGAAGCGGAAGTTCGTGAGCAGTTCTTC. The chain combines TRBV6-1 with TRBJ2-1; the D is unclear. The CDR3 consists of 13 residues. Trimming took off 0 bases at V and 9 bases at J, with 9 bases between the two ends. Per germline, CDR1 MNHNS and CDR2 SASEGT.

This chain joins TRBV27 and TRBJ1-2, with 8 bases fitting TRBD1. There are 15 residues in the CDR3. Germline trimming cut 4 bases from V and 4 bases from J; bases unmatched to any gene: 8. CDR1 and CDR2 (germline): MNHEY, SMNVEV (reference sequence). In DNA form, the CDR3 reads TGTGCCAGCAGTTGGGACAGGCTAACCCTCTATGGCTACACCTTC. Amino acid sequence: CASSWDRLTLYGYTF.

V is TRBV27 and J is TRBJ2-1; 7 nucleotides match TRBD1. There are 14 residues in the CDR3. V shed 5 bases and J 8 bases; nucleotides not matched to a gene: 9. The germline CDR1 and CDR2 sequences are MNHEY and SMNVEV (reference sequence). Here the CDR3 DNA reads TGTGCCAGCAGTATACGCCGGACAGGAGATGAGCAGTTCTTC. Its translation is CASSIRRTGDEQFF.

This chain joins TRBV4-3 and TRBJ2-5; D is unclear. Judging by the DNA end, TRBJ2-7 fits better; the J call may be wrong. The CDR3 is made up of 15 amino acids. CDR1 and CDR2 (germline): LGHNA, YSLEER. CDR3: CASSQDWPTPYEQYF. CDR3 coding DNA: TGCGCCAGCAGCCAGGATTGGCCTACCCCCTACGAGCAGTACTTC.

The chain links TRBV5-1 to TRBJ2-7, with a weak D call TRBD2 (5 bases). The CDR3 totals 21 residues. Germline CDR1 SGHRS, CDR2 YFSETQ. The V and J ends lost 0 bases and 0 bases respectively, with 28 bases between them. The CDR3 region is CASSLDLRTSSGALSSYEQYF. In DNA, the CDR3 is TGCGCCAGCAGCTTGGATTTACGGACTTCCTCGGGCGCCTTAAGCTCCTACGAGCAGTACTTC. Full variable domain (missing parts from reference TRBV5-1 and TRBJ2-7): KAGVTQTPRYLIKTRGQQVTLSCSPISGHRSVSWYQQTPGQGLQFLFEYFSETQRNKGNFPGRFSGRQFSNSRSEMNVSTLELGDSALYLCASSLDLRTSSGALSSYEQYFGPGTRLTVT.

V usage is TRBV11-3 and J usage is TRBJ2-1, with 10 nucleotides matching TRBD1. V shed 5 bases and J 4 bases; nucleotides not matched to a gene: 2. The germline V gene encodes CDR1 SGHNT and CDR2 YENEEA. The CDR3 spans 14 residues. This CDR3 is CASSPGQGYNEQFF. The CDR3 DNA reads TGTGCCAGCAGCCCGGGACAGGGGTACAATGAGCAGTTCTTC.

The rearrangement links TRBV7-2 to TRBJ2-4, with TRBD1 as a possible D gene (5 bases). Per germline, CDR1 SGHTA and CDR2 FQGNSA. This CDR3 has 14 residues. V lost 5 bases, J lost 7 bases, and 15 bases lay in between. CDR3 nucleotides: TGTGCCAGCAGCCCCCTCAGGGTTGGGAACATTCAGTACTTC. The encoded protein is CASSPLRVGNIQYF.

This chain joins TRBV11-2 and TRBJ2-1, with a possible D match to TRBD2 (5 bases). Per germline, CDR1 SGHAT and CDR2 FQNNGV. CDR3 size: 12 residues. The V gene lost 1 base and the J gene lost 9 bases, with 7 bases spanning the gap. CDR3 bases: TGTGCCAGCAGCTTAGTAGGAGGTGAGCAGTTCTTC. As protein: CASSLVGGEQFF.

The V and J genes are TRBV6-5 and TRBJ1-4; D is uncertain. CDR1 is MNHEY, CDR2 SVGAGI, per germline. The V end lost 5 bases, the J end lost 7 bases, and 11 bases lay between the germline ends. CDR3 length equals 13 residues. In DNA, the CDR3 is TGTGCCAGCAGTCCTATGGGCCCTGAAAAACTGTTTTTT. Residues: CASSPMGPEKLFF.

This rearrangement joins TRBV4-1 to TRBJ1-2; TRBD1 is a possible D gene (5 bases). The CDR3 runs to 16 residues. The V gene's germline CDR1 is MGHRA and CDR2 YSYEKL. V lost 0 bases and J lost 4, with 15 bases in between. The CDR3 region has the DNA TGCGCCAGCAGCCAAGATTCAACAGGCGTTCCCTATGGCTACACCTTC. As protein: CASSQDSTGVPYGYTF.

In regard to this clone: A read error may account for a junction end that differs from germline. V usage is TRBV15 and J usage is TRBJ2-4; D uncertain. This CDR3 region has 12 residues. The germline V gene has CDR1 LNHNV and CDR2 YYDKDF (reference sequence). Here the CDR3 reads CATSRDREVLHF. For the CDR3, the DNA is TGTGCCACCAGCAGGGACCGAGAAGTTTTACACTTC.